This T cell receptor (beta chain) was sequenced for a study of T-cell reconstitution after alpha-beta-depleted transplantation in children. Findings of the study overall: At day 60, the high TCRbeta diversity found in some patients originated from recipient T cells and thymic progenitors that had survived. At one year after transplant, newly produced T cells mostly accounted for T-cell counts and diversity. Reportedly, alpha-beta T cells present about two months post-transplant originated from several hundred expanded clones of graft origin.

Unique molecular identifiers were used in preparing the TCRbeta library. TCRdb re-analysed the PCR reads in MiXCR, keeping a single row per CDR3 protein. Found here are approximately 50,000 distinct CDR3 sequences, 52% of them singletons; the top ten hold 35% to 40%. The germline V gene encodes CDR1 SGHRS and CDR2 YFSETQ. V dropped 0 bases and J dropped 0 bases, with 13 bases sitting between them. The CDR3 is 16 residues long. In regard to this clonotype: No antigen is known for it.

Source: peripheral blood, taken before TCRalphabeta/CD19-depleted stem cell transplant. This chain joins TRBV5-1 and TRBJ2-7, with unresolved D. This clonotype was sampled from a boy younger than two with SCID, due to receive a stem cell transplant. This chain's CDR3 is CASSLADILSSYEQYF. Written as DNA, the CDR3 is TGCGCCAGCAGCTTGGCCGACATCCTCAGCTCCTACGAGCAGTACTTC. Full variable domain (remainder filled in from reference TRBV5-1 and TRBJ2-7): KAGVTQTPRYLIKTRGQQVTLSCSPISGHRSVSWYQQTPGQGLQFLFEYFSETQRNKGNFPGRFSGRQFSNSRSEMNVSTLELGDSALYLCASSLADILSSYEQYFGPGTRLTVT.